Listed below are T cell receptor beta chains from one sample, sequenced in a study of CD8+CD57+ T cells in acquired aplastic anemia. TCRdb re-derived calls from the reads in MiXCR, one entry per CDR3 protein. The table has about 120,000 distinct CDR3 sequences, over 55% seen once. The sample was sorted CD4+, CD8+, or CD8+CD57+ T cells (not recorded which) from PBMCs. Receptors originate from a human donor with aplastic anemia. CDR3s include the opening cysteine and the closing phenylalanine or tryptophan. The D gene is left open where the match is weak. Size is omitted from some rows. Given values are once, few, many or a class for expanded clones.

TRBJ2-3	.	TRBV7-7	few	CASSFGPTDTQYF	TGTGCTAGCAGCTTCGGACCCACAGATACGCAGTATTTT
TRBJ1-1	.	TRBV29-1	.	CSVVEFRNTEAFF	TGCAGCGTTGTGGAGTTCCGGAACACTGAAGCTTTCTTT
TRBJ2-7	.	TRBV6-1	many	CASSEIGQSLYEQYF	TGTGCCAGCAGTGAAATCGGACAGAGCCTATACGAGCAGTACTTC
TRBJ2-3	TRBD1	TRBV6-4	few	CASSAGGAEDTQYF	TGTGCCAGCAGTGCAGGGGGCGCAGAAGATACGCAGTATTTT
TRBJ2-5	.	TRBV5-4	many	CASSLEDGTQETQYF	TGTGCCAGCAGCTTGGAGGACGGGACACAAGAGACCCAGTACTTC
TRBJ1-1	TRBD1	TRBV7-2	.	CASSLASGQWNTEAFF	TGTGCCAGCAGCTTAGCCTCGGGACAGTGGAACACTGAAGCTTTCTTT
TRBJ1-5	.	TRBV10-3	many	CAISEGGYNQPQHF	TGTGCCATCAGTGAGGGGGGGTACAATCAGCCCCAGCATTTT
TRBJ1-4	.	TRBV12-3/TRBV12-4	few	CASSPIGGALEKLFF	TGTGCCAGCAGTCCTATCGGGGGGGCGCTGGAAAAACTGTTTTTT
TRBJ2-2	.	TRBV4-1	.	CASSLAAPNTGELFF	TGCGCCAGCAGCCTCGCGGCGCCGAACACCGGGGAGCTGTTTTTT
TRBJ2-7	.	TRBV7-8	.	CASSFGHYEQYF	TGTGCCAGCAGCTTTGGGCACTACGAGCAGTACTTC
TRBJ1-4	.	TRBV5-1	.	CASSPRGGNEKLFF	TGCGCCAGCAGCCCCCGTGGGGGGAACGAAAAACTGTTTTTT
TRBJ2-3	TRBD2	TRBV5-1	.	CASSLGAISGSSTDTQYF	TGCGCCAGCAGCTTGGGGGCTATCAGCGGGAGCAGCACAGATACGCAGTATTTT
TRBJ1-2	.	TRBV2	.	CASTNTRARNTF	TGTGCCAGCACTAACACGAGGGCGAGGAACACCTTC
TRBJ2-1	.	TRBV5-1	many	CASSLRTSDEQFF	TGCGCCAGCAGCTTGCGGACTTCGGATGAGCAGTTCTTC
TRBJ1-6	TRBD1	TRBV2	many	CASSESAGQANSPLHF	TGTGCCAGCAGTGAGTCCGCGGGACAGGCGAATTCACCCCTCCACTTT
TRBJ1-5	.	TRBV2	.	CASSARDQPQHF	TGTGCCAGCAGTGCTAGAGATCAGCCCCAGCATTTT
TRBJ2-3	.	TRBV7-9	.	CASSFTRADTQYF	TGTGCCAGCAGCTTTACACGGGCAGATACGCAGTATTTT
TRBJ2-7	TRBD1	TRBV2	.	CASSLEQGTYEQYF	TGTGCCAGCAGCTTAGAACAGGGGACCTACGAGCAGTACTTC
TRBJ1-1	TRBD1	TRBV2	few	CASSDDRAEAFF	TGTGCCAGCAGTGATGACAGGGCTGAAGCTTTCTTT
TRBJ2-1	.	TRBV11-2	.	CASSFMGRTAPSYNEQFF	TGTGCCAGCAGCTTTATGGGACGGACGGCACCCTCCTACAATGAGCAGTTCTTC
TRBJ2-7	.	TRBV3-1	many	CASSQERTSGDYEQYF	TGTGCCAGCAGCCAGGAAAGGACATCGGGGGACTACGAGCAGTACTTC
TRBJ2-3	TRBD1	TRBV10-3	.	CASENIIGGPTDTQYF	TGTGCCAGCGAGAATATTATAGGGGGCCCCACAGATACGCAGTATTTT
TRBJ1-1	.	TRBV6-1	many	CASSDYRHLNTEAFF	TGTGCCAGCAGTGATTACAGACACTTGAACACTGAAGCTTTCTTT
TRBJ1-2	TRBD1	TRBV19	many	CASSRDRVTSGYTF	TGTGCCAGTAGTAGGGACAGAGTTACGTCTGGCTACACCTTC
TRBJ1-2	.	TRBV5-1	.	CASSPTADYGYTF	TGCGCCAGCAGCCCTACGGCGGACTATGGCTACACCTTC
TRBJ2-7	TRBD2	TRBV5-1	.	CASSSRGDAYEQYF	TGCGCCAGCAGCTCGCGGGGGGACGCCTACGAGCAGTACTTC
TRBJ2-7	.	TRBV28	many	CASSDLSTRGYEQYF	TGTGCCAGCAGCGACCTTAGTACTCGGGGGTACGAGCAGTACTTC
TRBJ1-2	.	TRBV12-3/TRBV12-4	.	CASSISVVAGYTF	TGTGCCAGCTCAATAAGTGTCGTTGCGGGCTACACCTTC
TRBJ2-2	TRBD1	TRBV7-8	.	CASSVRRDRGLNGELFF	TGTGCCAGCAGCGTCAGACGGGACAGGGGGCTTAACGGGGAGCTGTTTTTT
TRBJ1-5	TRBD1	TRBV24-1	.	CATSDDQGANGQPQHF	TGTGCCACCAGTGATGATCAGGGGGCGAATGGCCAGCCCCAGCATTTT
TRBJ2-5	TRBD2	TRBV20-1	few	CSAPSGGQETQYF	TGCAGTGCCCCGAGCGGGGGGCAAGAGACCCAGTACTTC
TRBJ1-2	.	TRBV19	.	CASSFQGYIYGYTF	TGTGCCAGTAGCTTTCAGGGCTATATCTATGGCTACACCTTC
TRBJ2-5	.	TRBV24-1	many	CATSDHQETQYF	TGTGCCACCAGTGACCACCAAGAGACCCAGTACTTC
TRBJ2-3	.	TRBV2	.	CASSGVASSSTDTQYF	TGTGCCAGCAGTGGGGTTGCCAGCTCAAGCACAGATACGCAGTATTTT
TRBJ2-2	TRBD1	TRBV29-1	many	CSVGTGRGTGELFF	TGCAGCGTAGGGACAGGGAGAGGAACCGGGGAGCTGTTTTTT
TRBJ2-1	.	TRBV7-3	.	CASSLNREQFF	TGTGCCAGCAGCTTAAACCGGGAGCAGTTCTTC
TRBJ2-7	.	TRBV24-1	.	CAARDTNFYEQYF	TGTGCTGCCCGGGACACAAACTTCTACGAGCAGTACTTC
TRBJ1-1	.	TRBV29-1	.	CSVGGRRSTEAFF	TGCAGCGTTGGCGGGAGAAGGAGCACTGAAGCTTTCTTT
TRBJ2-3	.	TRBV24-1	few	CATSGGPGYTDTQYF	TGTGCCACCAGTGGCGGGCCGGGGTACACAGATACGCAGTATTTT
TRBJ2-2	.	TRBV10-3	.	CAIKEQGATTGELFF	TGTGCCATCAAGGAACAGGGCGCGACCACCGGGGAGCTGTTTTTT
TRBJ1-1	.	TRBV6-5	.	CASSYSSGDTEAFF	TGTGCCAGCAGTTACTCATCGGGGGACACTGAAGCTTTCTTT
TRBJ2-3	.	TRBV10-1	.	CASRGQRGDTQYF	TGCGCCAGCAGAGGACAACGTGGGGATACGCAGTATTTT
TRBJ2-7	.	TRBV7-8	.	CASYPDSSYEQYF	TGTGCCAGTTACCCGGACAGCTCCTACGAGCAGTACTTC
TRBJ2-7	TRBD1	TRBV7-8	.	CAGSQNRGSQYF	TGTGCCGGCAGCCAAAACAGGGGATCCCAGTACTTC
TRBJ1-5	TRBD1	TRBV2	few	CASSVGGQRYQPQHF	TGTGCCAGCAGTGTCGGGGGACAGAGGTATCAGCCCCAGCATTTT
TRBJ1-5	.	TRBV10-3	.	CAISESIRGGNQPQHF	TGTGCCATCAGTGAGTCGATCAGGGGAGGCAATCAGCCCCAGCATTTT
TRBJ1-6	.	TRBV25-1	.	CATRTGLHNSPLHF	TGTGCCACCCGAACAGGACTGCATAATTCACCCCTCCACTTT
TRBJ2-1	.	TRBV20-1	once	CSASITGNEQFF	TGCAGTGCCTCAATTACAGGGAATGAGCAGTTCTTC
TRBJ2-4	.	TRBV6-1	.	CASRDTSSSLAKNIQYF	TGTGCCAGCAGAGATACTAGCTCCTCCCTAGCCAAAAACATTCAGTACTTC
TRBJ1-2	.	TRBV12-3/TRBV12-4	.	CASSLRGYTF	TGTGCCAGCAGTTTACGCGGCTACACCTTC
TRBJ2-7	TRBD2	TRBV24-1	once	CATSEGSGRSEQYF	TGTGCCACCAGTGAGGGGAGCGGGAGAAGCGAGCAGTACTTC
TRBJ1-1	.	TRBV15	.	CATSRERQNTEAFF	TGTGCCACCAGCAGAGAGAGGCAGAACACTGAAGCTTTCTTT